These 31 T cell receptor beta chains originate from one sample sequenced in a study of T-cell memory formation after mild COVID-19. TCRdb re-called the 5' RACE reads with MiXCR, one entry per CDR3 protein. The table lists around 200,000 distinct CDR3 sequences, around a fifth of them singletons, with about 23% in the top ten. Sequenced material: PBMCs or a T cell subset sorted from them (not recorded which). All receptors derive from an adult woman who had mild COVID-19 (a few samples of this study predate the infection). Cell type and time point are not known.

The chain couples TRBV29-1 to TRBJ2-1, with 10 bases fitting TRBD1. From germline, CDR1 is SQVTM and CDR2 ANQGSEA. The CDR3 is made up of 14 amino acids. The J segment lost 8 bases and the V segment lost 3 bases, leaving 7 bases of the junction unmatched. CDR3 region: CSVDPRTGGYEQFF. The CDR3 DNA is TGCAGCGTTGATCCGCGGACAGGGGGTTATGAGCAGTTCTTC.

The chain joins TRBV5-1 to TRBJ1-1; D ambiguous. The CDR3 spans 15 residues. Trimming took off 3 bases at V and 1 base at J, with 13 bases between the two ends. The germline V gene encodes CDR1 SGHRS and CDR2 YFSETQ. CDR3 nucleotide sequence: TGCGCCAGCAGCTCGGACCCCCGGGGGAACACTGAAGCTTTCTTT. The encoded protein is CASSSDPRGNTEAFF. Full variable domain (outside the CDR3, taken from reference TRBV5-1 and TRBJ1-1): KAGVTQTPRYLIKTRGQQVTLSCSPISGHRSVSWYQQTPGQGLQFLFEYFSETQRNKGNFPGRFSGRQFSNSRSEMNVSTLELGDSALYLCASSSDPRGNTEAFFGQGTRLTVV.

The V call is TRBV15, the J call TRBJ2-1; D is unresolved. The V and J ends lost 0 bases and 7 bases respectively, with 13 bases between them. The CDR3 spans 15 residues. Germline CDR1 is LNHNV and CDR2 is YYDKDF (reference sequence). This chain's CDR3 is CATSRESNVGNEQFF. The CDR3 bases are TGTGCCACCAGCAGAGAATCGAACGTAGGGAATGAGCAGTTCTTC.

V and J are TRBV27 and TRBJ1-1; the D is unclear. This CDR3 is built from 15 residues. V was clipped by 2 bases and J by 5 bases, with 15 bases between them. CDR1 is MNHEY, CDR2 SMNVEV, per germline (reference sequence). The CDR3 region has the DNA TGTGCCAGCAGTTTAGCGGCAGATGTGGTGACTGAAGCTTTCTTT. Translation gives CASSLAADVVTEAFF.

V gene TRBV24-1 combines with J gene TRBJ2-1, with D uncertain. CDR1 is KGHDR, CDR2 SFDVKD, per germline. Trimming stripped 2 bases from V and 5 bases from J, with 3 bases between. The CDR3 consists of 12 residues. The CDR3 sequence: CATSDSNNEQFF. CDR3 nucleotides: TGTGCCACCAGTGATTCTAACAATGAGCAGTTCTTC.

This clonotype came up a few times. The genes are TRBV29-1 and TRBJ2-7; D call uncertain. The CDR3 runs to 11 residues. Trimming cost V 5 bases and J 7 bases, with 12 bases left between them. Germline V CDR1 and CDR2: SQVTM, ANQGSEA. CDR3 DNA sequence: TGCAGCGTTCTAACACCGTCGGAGCAGTACTTC. Its translation: CSVLTPSEQYF.

The V gene is TRBV5-6, the J gene TRBJ1-4, with D tentatively TRBD1 (5 bases). Germline V gene lookup returns CDR1 SGHDT and CDR2 YYEEEE. Trimming removed 5 bases from V and 0 bases from J, with 20 bases in between. The CDR3 covers 18 residues. CDR3 protein: CASSWGSSSPSTNEKLFF. The CDR3 nucleotides read TGTGCCAGCAGTTGGGGCAGCAGTTCCCCCTCAACTAATGAAAAACTGTTTTTT.

This clonotype has a handful of counts. The chain joins TRBV4-2 to TRBJ1-1; weak D call: TRBD1 (6 bases). The CDR3 extends over 15 amino acids. Trimming shortened V by 4 bases and J by 11 bases, and 23 bases separated the two germline ends. The V gene's germline CDR1 is LGHNA and CDR2 YNFKEQ. CDR3: CASSPRDYRVEEAFF. The CDR3, as DNA: TGTGCCAGCAGCCCCCGGGACTACAGGGTCGAGGAGGCTTTCTTT.

V and J are TRBV6-5 and TRBJ1-5; a possible D gene is TRBD1 (5 bases). Trimming took off 0 bases at V and 6 bases at J, with 9 bases between the two ends. The CDR3 is 14 residues long. Germline CDR1 is MNHEY and CDR2 is SVGAGI. The CDR3, as DNA: TGTGCCAGCAGTTACTCGTTCCAGGGTCAGCCCCAGCATTTT. Residues: CASSYSFQGQPQHF.

This clonotype was counted only a few times. CDR3 region: CASRQGGTEAFF. The CDR3 DNA is TGTGCCAGTAGACAGGGGGGAACTGAAGCTTTCTTT. The rearrangement joins TRBV12-3 or TRBV12-4 to TRBJ1-1; 9 bases line up with TRBD1. This CDR3 has 12 residues. The V gene end was trimmed by 9 bases and the J gene end by 5 bases; junction bases not matched to a gene: 4.

This CDR3 reads CASSLPRELETQYF. The CDR3 DNA reads TGTGCCAGCAGCCTCCCGCGGGAGTTAGAGACCCAGTACTTC. V usage is TRBV7-9 and J usage is TRBJ2-5, with TRBD2 identical over 7 bases. Trimming cost V 5 bases and J 4 bases; bases outside gene matches: 7. Germline V gene lookup returns CDR1 SEHNR and CDR2 FQNEAQ (reference sequence). The length of the CDR3 is 14 residues. The variable domain in full, with the rest retrieved from reference TRBV7-9 and TRBJ2-5, is DTGVSQNPRHKITKRGQNVTFRCDPISEHNRLYWYRQTLGQGPEFLTYFQNEAQLEKSRLLSDRFSAERPKGSFSTLEIQRTEQGDSAMYLCASSLPRELETQYFGPGTRLLVL.

V is TRBV9 and J is TRBJ1-2, with D uncertain. CDR1 SGDLS and CDR2 YYNGEE come from the germline V gene. V dropped 1 base and J dropped 1 base, with 5 bases sitting between them. The CDR3 loop spans 13 amino acids. The CDR3 bases are TGTGCCAGCAGCGTAACCGATAACTATGGCTACACCTTC. Its protein product is CASSVTDNYGYTF.

This rearrangement joins TRBV15 to TRBJ2-1; 8 bases map to TRBD1. After removal of 1 base from V and 8 bases from J, the junction contained 4 bases not matched to a gene. Germline CDR1 is LNHNV and CDR2 is YYDKDF (reference sequence). The length of the CDR3 is 14 residues. The CDR3 region has the DNA TGTGCCACCAGCAGAGGCAGGGGGCGAGATGAGCAGTTCTTC. Its protein product is CATSRGRGRDEQFF.

The genes are TRBV25-1 and TRBJ1-2; D is unclear. The CDR3 loop spans 8 amino acids. Germline values: CDR1 MGHDK, CDR2 SYGVNS. Trimming pared 10 bases from V and 8 bases from J, leaving 5 bases between. Written as DNA, the CDR3 is TGTGCCACGGAGGGCTACACCTTC. The encoded protein is CATEGYTF.

Worth noting for this clonotype: Since the CDR3 does not end with the conserved phenylalanine or tryptophan, this likely comes from a read error. The V and J genes are TRBV5-1 and TRBJ2-5; D is unclear. V was trimmed by 0 bases and J by 1 base, leaving 19 bases between them. CDR3 length: 18 amino acids. Germline V lookup: CDR1 SGHRS, CDR2 YFSETQ. CDR3 protein: CASSLAGRGLDFQETQYL. The DNA of the CDR3 is TGCGCCAGCAGCTTGGCCGGTAGAGGTTTGGATTTCCAAGAGACCCAGTACTTA.

This clonotype has just a few counts. The chain is built from TRBV7-9 and TRBJ1-2; the D gene is possibly TRBD1 (5 bases). The germline V and J ends were trimmed by 7 bases and 2 bases, with 8 bases remaining between them. Germline assignment: CDR1 SEHNR and CDR2 FQNEAQ (reference sequence). The CDR3 sequence is 12 residues long. The DNA of the CDR3 is TGTGCCAGCACCCAGGGAAACTATGGCTACACCTTC. It is translated as CASTQGNYGYTF.

The chain employs TRBV28 and TRBJ1-5; D gene ambiguous. There are 13 residues in the CDR3. Between the trimmed V and J ends, which lost 7 bases and 0 bases, there was a span of 7 bases. Germline CDR1 reads MDHEN; CDR2 reads SYDVKM. The DNA of the CDR3 is TGTGCCAGCACGTGGGGTAGCAATCAGCCCCAGCATTTT. Residues: CASTWGSNQPQHF.

The chain links TRBV15 to TRBJ2-7; no firm D call. The CDR3 covers 13 residues. The germline CDR1 and CDR2 sequences are LNHNV and YYDKDF (reference sequence). Trimming took off 0 bases at V and 4 bases at J, with 7 bases between the two ends. CDR3 coding DNA: TGTGCCACCAGCAGAGATCGGAGATACGAGCAGTACTTC. It encodes CATSRDRRYEQYF.

This clonotype came up a few times. The chain links TRBV15 to TRBJ2-7; 10 bases line up with TRBD2. Germline loops: CDR1 LNHNV, CDR2 YYDKDF (reference sequence). V lost 6 bases to trimming and J lost 4 bases; unmatched junction nucleotides: 12. The CDR3 extends over 16 amino acids. As DNA, the CDR3 is TGTGCCACCAGGGATCCTACGGCTAGCGGGAGTTACGAGCAGTACTTC. Its protein product is CATRDPTASGSYEQYF.

The V gene is TRBV7-9, the J gene TRBJ2-1; the D is unclear. The CDR3 length is 17 residues. V was clipped by 5 bases and J by 5 bases, with 22 bases between them. Germline loops: CDR1 SEHNR, CDR2 FQNEAQ (reference sequence). The CDR3 here is CASSPRMRQVAHNEQFF. The CDR3 region has the DNA TGTGCCAGCAGCCCGCGGATGAGGCAAGTCGCCCACAATGAGCAGTTCTTC.

This rearrangement joins TRBV4-1 to TRBJ2-1; 7 bases are shared with TRBD2. V shed 1 base, J shed 7 bases, and the junction held 10 bases outside the gene matches. This CDR3 comprises 16 residues. Germline V gives CDR1 MGHRA, CDR2 YSYEKL. The CDR3 nucleotides are TGCGCCAGCAGCCAAGTGGGTCTAGCGGCGCGAAATGAGCAGTTCTTC. The encoded protein is CASSQVGLAARNEQFF.

In its sample, this clonotype was seen many times. V gene TRBV5-5 combines with J gene TRBJ2-2; tentatively, D is TRBD1 or TRBD2 (5 bases each). The CDR3 loop spans 15 amino acids. Germline V CDR1 and CDR2: SGHKS, YYEKEE (reference sequence). V was trimmed by 4 bases and J by 0 bases, leaving 10 bases between them. CDR3 amino acids: CASSPRGPNTGELFF. The CDR3 region has the DNA TGTGCCAGCAGCCCCCGGGGCCCGAACACCGGGGAGCTGTTTTTT.

The J gene is TRBJ2-1, the V gene TRBV7-8, with D possibly TRBD2 on 6 matching bases. The CDR3 has 17 residues. The V end lost 8 bases, the J end lost 6 bases, and 26 bases lay between the germline ends. Germline CDR1 is SGHVS and CDR2 is FQNEAQ. This chain's CDR3 is CASLHSGPAISGNEQFF. As DNA, the CDR3 is TGTGCCAGCCTTCATAGCGGCCCAGCTATTAGTGGCAATGAGCAGTTCTTC. Drawing the rest from reference TRBV7-8 and TRBJ2-1, the complete variable domain is GAGVSQSPRYKVAKRGQDVALRCDPISGHVSLFWYQQALGQGPEFLTYFQNEAQLDKSGLPSDRFFAERPEGSVSTLKIQRTQQEDSAVYLCASLHSGPAISGNEQFFGPGTRLTVL.

The chain is built from TRBV6-5 and TRBJ2-1, with D unresolved. This CDR3 contains 12 residues. CDR1 and CDR2 (germline): MNHEY, SVGAGI. V was clipped by 2 bases and J by 6 bases, with 5 bases between them. CDR3 DNA: TGTGCCAGCAGTTACCCAGGCAATGAGCAGTTCTTC. Amino acids: CASSYPGNEQFF.

The chain couples TRBV6-1 to TRBJ2-1, with D possibly matching TRBD1 (5 bases). This CDR3 contains 14 residues. In germline, CDR1 is MNHNS, CDR2 SASEGT. V lost 0 bases and J 3 bases, leaving 6 bases between the germline ends. DNA for the CDR3: TGTGCCAGCAGTGAAGCCCAGGGCTACAATGAGCAGTTCTTC. This translates into CASSEAQGYNEQFF.

A single count supports this clonotype. The V and J genes are TRBV2 and TRBJ2-7; D may be TRBD1 (7 bases). The CDR3 length is 14 residues. The germline V gene has CDR1 SNHLY and CDR2 FYNNEI. V dropped 6 bases and J dropped 6 bases, with 18 bases sitting between them. CDR3 DNA: TGTGCCAGCAGGGAGGGGGCAGGGACCCCCGAGCAGTACTTC. Encoded protein: CASREGAGTPEQYF.

This sequence joins TRBV29-1 and TRBJ1-1; D gene uncertain. V was trimmed by 6 bases and J by 2 bases, leaving 4 bases between them. The CDR3 totals 10 residues. Germline assignment: CDR1 SQVTM and CDR2 ANQGSEA. CDR3: CSVANTEAFF. The CDR3 coding sequence is TGCAGCGTCGCCAACACTGAAGCTTTCTTT. Drawing the rest from reference TRBV29-1 and TRBJ1-1, the complete variable domain is SAVISQKPSRDICQRGTSLTIQCQVDSQVTMMFWYRQQPGQSLTLIATANQGSEATYESGFVIDKFPISRPNLTFSTLTVSNMSPEDSSIYLCSVANTEAFFGQGTRLTVV.

The chain carries TRBV9 and TRBJ2-7; D may match TRBD1 or TRBD2 (5 bases each). Trimming removed 1 base at V and 3 bases at J, with 17 bases between. This CDR3 region has 16 residues. Germline V gene lookup returns CDR1 SGDLS and CDR2 YYNGEE. CDR3 loop: CASSVSSGAYLYEQYF. The CDR3, as DNA: TGTGCCAGCAGCGTAAGTTCCGGGGCCTATCTCTACGAGCAGTACTTC.

This clonotype came up a few times. The rearrangement uses TRBV29-1 and TRBJ2-4, with 8 bases lining up with TRBD1. This CDR3 comprises 14 residues. Germline CDR1 SQVTM, CDR2 ANQGSEA. Losses at the gene ends were 6 bases for V and 0 bases for J; bases not matched to a gene: 4. The CDR3 here is CSVTGDRAKNIQYF. The DNA of the CDR3 is TGCAGCGTGACAGGGGACAGAGCCAAAAACATTCAGTACTTC.

The chain uses TRBV6-5 and TRBJ2-7, with D tentatively TRBD1 or TRBD2 (5 bases each). The CDR3 runs 13 residues. V shed 8 bases and J shed 0 bases, with 11 bases lying between them. Germline V gives CDR1 MNHEY, CDR2 SVGAGI. The CDR3 protein is CASSGTDSYEQYF. The CDR3 DNA reads as TGTGCCAGCTCCGGGACGGACTCCTACGAGCAGTACTTC.

The gene calls are TRBV5-1 and TRBJ2-7; D gene uncertain. The ends were cut back, 4 bases at V and 5 bases at J, with 7 bases in the middle. The germline CDR1 and CDR2 sequences are SGHRS and YFSETQ. The CDR3 sequence is 11 residues long. This CDR3 is CASSGVDEQYF. The CDR3 coding sequence is TGCGCCAGCAGCGGGGTCGACGAGCAGTACTTC.